This is a list of T cell receptor beta chains from one sample in a study of T cell repertoires in cytomegalovirus infection. These TCRs are of unknown antigen specificity. TCRdb ran MiXCR on the reads and lists one entry per CDR3 protein. The data hold some 920,000 distinct CDR3 sequences, with around 32% observed a single time. Sequences were derived from cultured CD8+ T cells from PBMCs, sampled from culture after CMV antigen stimulation. The receptors shown here come from a human donor in good health (CMV status not recorded). Some clones in this sample may be carry-over from other donors' samples. The CDR3 runs from the conserved cysteine through the conserved F or W. D genes are given only for firm matches. Clone size appears in some rows only: once, few, many, or a class for an expanded clone.

j_call v_call d_call clone_size cdr3_nt cdr3_aa
TRBJ1-5 TRBV12-3/TRBV12-4 NA NA TGTGCCAGCAGCCTGACAGGAGATCAGCCCCAGCATTTT CASSLTGDQPQHF
TRBJ1-5 TRBV4-2 NA NA TGTGCCAGCAGCCAAGCGAGGGAGCAGAACAATCAGCCCCAGCATTTT CASSQAREQNNQPQHF
TRBJ1-2 TRBV4-1 NA NA TGCGCCAGCAGCCAAGATCGTTGGGAGCCACAGGAGGACTATGGCTACACCTTC CASSQDRWEPQEDYGYTF
TRBJ2-3 TRBV29-1 TRBD2 many TGCAGCGTGAGCGGGGGGGCCTTCGATACGCAGTATTTT CSVSGGAFDTQYF
TRBJ2-7 TRBV7-8 NA NA TGTGCCAGCAGCTTAGTCGAGAGTGGGGGAGGCTACGAGCAGTACTTC CASSLVESGGGYEQYF
TRBJ2-2 TRBV29-1 TRBD2 NA TGCAGCGTTGAAGATCCAGCGGGGGAGTCCGGGGAGCTGTTTTTT CSVEDPAGESGELFF
TRBJ1-2 TRBV27 TRBD1 few TGTGCCACGAGCCCAGGGACAGCCCTCTATGGCTACACCTTC CATSPGTALYGYTF
TRBJ2-7 TRBV7-2 TRBD2 NA TGTGCCAGCAGCCCAACATGGGAGGGTATCCACGAGCAGTACTTC CASSPTWEGIHEQYF
TRBJ2-3 TRBV7-6 NA NA TGTGCCAGCAGCTTAGCTCCTCGGTGGCGGTCAGATACGCAGTATTTT CASSLAPRWRSDTQYF
TRBJ2-1 TRBV27 NA once TGTGCCAGCAGTTCCCTAGGTGAAAGCAATGAGCAGTTCTTC CASSSLGESNEQFF
TRBJ1-2 TRBV6-5 NA NA TGTGCCAGCAGTTCGGGCCCCCCGGTTGATGACTATGGCTACACCTTC CASSSGPPVDDYGYTF
TRBJ2-7 TRBV4-2 TRBD1 few TGTGCCAGCAGCCAAGAGGGACAGACCTACGAGCAGTACTTC CASSQEGQTYEQYF
TRBJ1-5 TRBV6-5 NA NA TGTGCCAGCAGTTACTCGAGGGGGGAAGGTCAGCCCCAGCATTTT CASSYSRGEGQPQHF
TRBJ1-1 TRBV27 NA NA TGTGCCAGCAATTTAACGGGGATGATAATGACTGAAGCTTTCTTT CASNLTGMIMTEAFF
TRBJ2-1 TRBV19 NA NA TGTGCCAGTAGACCCCGGGACATGGCCTACAATGAGCAGTTCTTC CASRPRDMAYNEQFF
TRBJ2-5 TRBV12-3/TRBV12-4 NA NA TGTGCCAGCAGCCCTCATACTAGCGAGACCCAGTACTTC CASSPHTSETQYF
TRBJ2-1 TRBV4-1 TRBD2 once TGTGCCAGCAGTCCGAGACTAGCGGGGGGGCCTTTCAATGAGCAGTTCTTC CASSPRLAGGPFNEQFF
TRBJ2-2 TRBV4-1 NA NA TGCGCCAGCAGCTTTCCCCAGGGCAGCAACACCGGGGAGCTGTTTTTT CASSFPQGSNTGELFF
TRBJ1-5 TRBV28 NA few TGTGCCAGCAGCCGAGACAGTTTCCATCAGCCCCAGCATTTT CASSRDSFHQPQHF
TRBJ1-1 TRBV7-8 NA few TGTGCCAGCAGCTTAGCGGTAGCGGCTGGGGGTGGTATCACTGAAGCTTTCTTT CASSLAVAAGGGITEAFF
TRBJ2-2 TRBV13 TRBD2 many TGTGCCAGCAGCTCTAGGGCCCTAGCGGAGAACACCGGGGAGCTGTTTTTT CASSSRALAENTGELFF
TRBJ1-1 TRBV6-9 NA NA TGTGCCAGCAGTTATTGGTTGGGTCAGGAGAGGACTGAAGCTTTCTTT CASSYWLGQERTEAFF
TRBJ1-5 TRBV18 NA NA TGTGCCAGCTCACCGACCTCTGGCTATCAGCCCCAGCATTTT CASSPTSGYQPQHF
TRBJ2-3 TRBV7-9 TRBD1 NA TGTGCCAGCAGAGTAACCGACAGGGCCAGCTCTAGCACAGATACGCAGTATTTT CASRVTDRASSSTDTQYF
TRBJ2-1 TRBV7-6 TRBD1 NA TGTGCTAGCAGCTTAGCGCTAGACAGGGGAAATGAGCAGTTCTTC CASSLALDRGNEQFF
TRBJ1-5 TRBV7-9 NA few TGTGCCAGCACCCCCTCGGCCGATCAGCCCCAGCATTTT CASTPSADQPQHF
TRBJ2-3 TRBV7-2 NA many TGTGCCAGCAGCCTTAGCGGTACCCGCACAGATACGCAGTATTTT CASSLSGTRTDTQYF
TRBJ2-3 TRBV9 NA few TGTGCCAGCAGCGAGGGGGGGACATCCCCCTCTTTT CASSEGGTSPSF
TRBJ2-4 TRBV6-8 NA NA TGTGCCAGCAGTTATGGGGGTTTGGGTGACATTCAGTACTTC CASSYGGLGDIQYF
TRBJ2-7 TRBV2 NA few TGTGCCAGCAGTGTCGATGGCCGGGGCAACTACGAGCAGTACTTC CASSVDGRGNYEQYF
TRBJ2-3 TRBV28 NA few TGTGCCAGCAGTTTTGAGGGATGGGGTGGGCTAAGCACAGATACGCAGTATTTT CASSFEGWGGLSTDTQYF
TRBJ2-1 TRBV28 TRBD2 NA TGTGCCAACACGAGCGGGGGCCTGAGCTCCTACAATGAGCAGTTCTTC CANTSGGLSSYNEQFF
TRBJ2-3 TRBV7-6 NA few TGTGCCAGCAGCTATGGAGCGGCCGGAGATACGCAGTATTTT CASSYGAAGDTQYF
TRBJ2-1 TRBV7-8 NA NA TGTGCCAGCAGCTTAGTGGCAGTCTTCTACAATGAGCAGTTCTTC CASSLVAVFYNEQFF
TRBJ1-2 TRBV6-1 NA NA TGTGCCAGCAGTGAAGCTCGCAGCTATGGCTACACCTTC CASSEARSYGYTF
TRBJ1-5 TRBV12-3/TRBV12-4 NA NA TGTGCCAGCACCCCGACTGGAGATCAGCCCCAGCATTTT CASTPTGDQPQHF